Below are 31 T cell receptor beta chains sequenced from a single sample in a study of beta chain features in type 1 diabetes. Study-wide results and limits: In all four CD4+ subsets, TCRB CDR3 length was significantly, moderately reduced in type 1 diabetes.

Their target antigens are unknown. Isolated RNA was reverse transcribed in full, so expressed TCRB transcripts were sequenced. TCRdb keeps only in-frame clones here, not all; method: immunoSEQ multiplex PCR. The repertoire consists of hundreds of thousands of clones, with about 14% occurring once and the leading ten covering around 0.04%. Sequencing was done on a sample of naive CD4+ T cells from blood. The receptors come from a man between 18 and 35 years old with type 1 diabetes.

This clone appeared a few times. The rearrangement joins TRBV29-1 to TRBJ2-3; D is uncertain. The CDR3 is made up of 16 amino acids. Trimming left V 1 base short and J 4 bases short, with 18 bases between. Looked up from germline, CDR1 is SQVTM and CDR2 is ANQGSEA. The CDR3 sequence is CSVEGGASTGADTQYF. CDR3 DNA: TGCAGCGTTGAAGGAGGTGCGTCCACGGGTGCAGATACGCAGTATTTT.

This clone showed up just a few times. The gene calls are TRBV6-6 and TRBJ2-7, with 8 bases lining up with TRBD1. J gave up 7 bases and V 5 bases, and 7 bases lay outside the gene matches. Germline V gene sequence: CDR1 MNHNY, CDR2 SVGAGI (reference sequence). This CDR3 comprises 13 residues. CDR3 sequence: CASSPQGAGEQYF. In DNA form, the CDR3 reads TGTGCCAGCAGTCCTCAGGGGGCCGGGGAGCAGTACTTC.

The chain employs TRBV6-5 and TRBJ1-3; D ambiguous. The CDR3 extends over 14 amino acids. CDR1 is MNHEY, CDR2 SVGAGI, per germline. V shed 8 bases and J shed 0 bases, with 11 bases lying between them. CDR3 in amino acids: CASGGAGSGNTIYF. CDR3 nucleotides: TGTGCCAGCGGAGGAGCAGGCTCTGGAAACACCATATATTTT.

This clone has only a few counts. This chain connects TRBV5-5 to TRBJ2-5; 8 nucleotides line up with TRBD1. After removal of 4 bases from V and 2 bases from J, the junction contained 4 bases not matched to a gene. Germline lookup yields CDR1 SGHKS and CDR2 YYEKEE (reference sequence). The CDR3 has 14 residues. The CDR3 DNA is TGTGCCAGCAGCAGGGGACAGGCTCAAGAGACCCAGTACTTC. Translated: CASSRGQAQETQYF.

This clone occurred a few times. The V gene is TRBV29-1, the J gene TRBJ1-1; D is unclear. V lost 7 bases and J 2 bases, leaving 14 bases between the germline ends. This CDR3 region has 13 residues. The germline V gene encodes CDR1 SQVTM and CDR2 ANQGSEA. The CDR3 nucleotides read TGCAGCGGGCTCGGCACGGCTAACACTGAAGCTTTCTTT. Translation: CSGLGTANTEAFF. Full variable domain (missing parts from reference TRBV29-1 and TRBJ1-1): SAVISQKPSRDICQRGTSLTIQCQVDSQVTMMFWYRQQPGQSLTLIATANQGSEATYESGFVIDKFPISRPNLTFSTLTVSNMSPEDSSIYLCSGLGTANTEAFFGQGTRLTVV.

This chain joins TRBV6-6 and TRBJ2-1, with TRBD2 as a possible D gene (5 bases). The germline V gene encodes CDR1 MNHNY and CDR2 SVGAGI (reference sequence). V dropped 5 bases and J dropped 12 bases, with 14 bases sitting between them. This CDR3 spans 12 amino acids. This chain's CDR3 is CASSALEAGQFF. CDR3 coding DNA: TGTGCCAGCAGTGCACTAGAAGCAGGGCAGTTCTTC.

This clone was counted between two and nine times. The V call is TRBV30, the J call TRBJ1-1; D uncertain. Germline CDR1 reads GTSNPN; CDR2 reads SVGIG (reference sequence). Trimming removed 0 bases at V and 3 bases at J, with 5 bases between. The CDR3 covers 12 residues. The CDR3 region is CAWSVLYTEAFF. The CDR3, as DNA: TGTGCCTGGAGTGTACTGTACACTGAAGCTTTCTTT.

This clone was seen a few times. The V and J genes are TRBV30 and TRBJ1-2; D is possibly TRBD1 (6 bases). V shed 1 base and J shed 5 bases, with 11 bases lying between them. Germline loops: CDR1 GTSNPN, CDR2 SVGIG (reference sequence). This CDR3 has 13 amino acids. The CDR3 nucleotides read TGTGCCTGGAGTGCACAGGGAGATTATGGCTACACCTTC. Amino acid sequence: CAWSAQGDYGYTF.

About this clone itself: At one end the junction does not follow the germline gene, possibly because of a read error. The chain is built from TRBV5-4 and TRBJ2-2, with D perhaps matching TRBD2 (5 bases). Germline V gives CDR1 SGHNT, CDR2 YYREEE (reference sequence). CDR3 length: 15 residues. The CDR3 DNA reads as TGTGCCAGCACCTTGGACTCGAAGAACACCGGGGAGCTGTTTTTT. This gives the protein CASTLDSKNTGELFF.

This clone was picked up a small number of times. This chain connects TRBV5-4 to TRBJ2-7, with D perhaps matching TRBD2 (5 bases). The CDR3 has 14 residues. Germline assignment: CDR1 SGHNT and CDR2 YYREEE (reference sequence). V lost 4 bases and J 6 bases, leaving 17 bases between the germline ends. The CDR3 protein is CASSPGSPGSEQYF. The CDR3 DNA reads TGTGCCAGCAGCCCGGGATCCCCGGGATCCGAGCAGTACTTC.

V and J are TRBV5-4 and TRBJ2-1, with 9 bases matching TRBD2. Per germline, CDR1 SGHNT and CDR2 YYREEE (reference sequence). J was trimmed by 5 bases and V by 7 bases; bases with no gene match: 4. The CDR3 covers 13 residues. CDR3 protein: CASLAGGNNEQFF. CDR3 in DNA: TGTGCCAGCTTGGCGGGGGGGAACAATGAGCAGTTCTTC.

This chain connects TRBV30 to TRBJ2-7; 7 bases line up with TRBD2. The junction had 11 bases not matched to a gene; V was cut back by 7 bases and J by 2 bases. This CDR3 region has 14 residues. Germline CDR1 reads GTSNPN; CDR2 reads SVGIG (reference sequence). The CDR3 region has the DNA TGTGCCTCCAACTACGGACTAGAGACCTACGAGCAGTACTTC. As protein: CASNYGLETYEQYF.

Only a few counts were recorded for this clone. DNA of the CDR3: TGCAGCTCCCGGGACAGGGAATTCTATGGCTACACCTTC. Translating gives CSSRDREFYGYTF. This rearrangement joins TRBV29-1 to TRBJ1-2; 9 bases are shared with TRBD1. Germline CDR1 is SQVTM and CDR2 is ANQGSEA. The CDR3 length is 13 residues. V gave up 8 bases and J gave up 4 bases; unmatched junction bases: 8.

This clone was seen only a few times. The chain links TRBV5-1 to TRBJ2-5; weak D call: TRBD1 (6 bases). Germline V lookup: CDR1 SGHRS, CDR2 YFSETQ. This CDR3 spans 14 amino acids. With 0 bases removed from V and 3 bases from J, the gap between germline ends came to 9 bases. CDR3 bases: TGCGCCAGCAGCTTGGGGACAGTCGAAGAGACCCAGTACTTC. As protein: CASSLGTVEETQYF.

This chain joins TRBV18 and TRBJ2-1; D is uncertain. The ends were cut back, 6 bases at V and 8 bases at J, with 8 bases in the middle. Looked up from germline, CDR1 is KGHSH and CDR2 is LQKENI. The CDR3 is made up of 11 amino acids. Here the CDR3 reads CASSSVDEQFF. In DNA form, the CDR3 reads TGTGCCAGCTCCTCGGTGGATGAGCAGTTCTTC.

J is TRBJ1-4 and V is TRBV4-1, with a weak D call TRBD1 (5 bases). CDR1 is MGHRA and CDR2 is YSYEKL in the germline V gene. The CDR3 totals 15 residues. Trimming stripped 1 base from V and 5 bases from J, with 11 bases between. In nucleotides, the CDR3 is TGCGCCAGCAGCCAAGGGGGCCTGAGGAATGAAAAACTGTTTTTT. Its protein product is CASSQGGLRNEKLFF.

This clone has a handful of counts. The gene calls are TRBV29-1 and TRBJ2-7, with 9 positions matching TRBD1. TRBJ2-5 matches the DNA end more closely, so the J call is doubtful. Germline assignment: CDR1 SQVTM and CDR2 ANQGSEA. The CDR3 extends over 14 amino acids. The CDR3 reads CSVDGTGSRETQYF. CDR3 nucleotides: TGCAGCGTTGATGGGACAGGGTCTCGAGAGACCCAGTACTTC.

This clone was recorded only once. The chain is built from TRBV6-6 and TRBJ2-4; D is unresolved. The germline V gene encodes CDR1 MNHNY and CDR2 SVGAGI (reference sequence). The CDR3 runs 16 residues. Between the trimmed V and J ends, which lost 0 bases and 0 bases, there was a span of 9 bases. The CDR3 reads CASSYSSSLAKNIQYF. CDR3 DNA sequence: TGTGCCAGCAGTTACTCGTCCTCGTTAGCCAAAAACATTCAGTACTTC.

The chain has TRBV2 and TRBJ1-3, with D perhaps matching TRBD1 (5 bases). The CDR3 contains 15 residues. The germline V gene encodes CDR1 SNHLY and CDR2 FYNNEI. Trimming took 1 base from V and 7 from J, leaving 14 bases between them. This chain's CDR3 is CASSEVRGRANTIYF. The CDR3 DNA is TGTGCCAGCAGTGAAGTGCGGGGACGGGCGAACACCATATATTTT.

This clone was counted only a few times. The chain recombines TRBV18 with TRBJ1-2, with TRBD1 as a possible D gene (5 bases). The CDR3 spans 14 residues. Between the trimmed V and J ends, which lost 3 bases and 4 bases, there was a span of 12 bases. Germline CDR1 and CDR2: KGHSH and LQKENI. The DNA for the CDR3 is TGTGCCAGCTCACCCGACAGCCTAACCTATGGCTACACCTTC. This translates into CASSPDSLTYGYTF.

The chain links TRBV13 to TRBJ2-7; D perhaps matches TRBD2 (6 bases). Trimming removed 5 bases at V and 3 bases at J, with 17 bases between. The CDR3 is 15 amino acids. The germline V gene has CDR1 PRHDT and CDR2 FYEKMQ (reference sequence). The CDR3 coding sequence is TGTGCCAGCAGCCCTCTCTTAGGAGGGGTCTACGAGCAGTACTTC. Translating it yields CASSPLLGGVYEQYF.

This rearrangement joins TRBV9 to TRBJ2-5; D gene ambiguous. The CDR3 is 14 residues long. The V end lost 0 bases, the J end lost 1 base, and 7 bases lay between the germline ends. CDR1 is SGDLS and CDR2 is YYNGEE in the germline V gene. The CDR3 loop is CASSVEVGQETQYF. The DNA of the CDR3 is TGTGCCAGCAGCGTAGAGGTGGGCCAAGAGACCCAGTACTTC. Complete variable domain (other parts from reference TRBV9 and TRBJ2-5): DSGVTQTPKHLITATGQRVTLRCSPRSGDLSVYWYQQSLDQGLQFLIQYYNGEERAKGNILERFSAQQFPDLHSELNLSSLELGDSALYFCASSVEVGQETQYFGPGTRLLVL.

The CDR3 nucleotides read TGTGCCAGCAGCGTGGACCCTTTTGGGCAGCCCCAGCATTTT. Protein: CASSVDPFGQPQHF. The rearrangement links TRBV9 to TRBJ1-5; D ambiguous. The germline V and J ends were trimmed by 2 bases and 7 bases, with 13 bases remaining between them. The germline V gene has CDR1 SGDLS and CDR2 YYNGEE. CDR3 length: 14 residues.

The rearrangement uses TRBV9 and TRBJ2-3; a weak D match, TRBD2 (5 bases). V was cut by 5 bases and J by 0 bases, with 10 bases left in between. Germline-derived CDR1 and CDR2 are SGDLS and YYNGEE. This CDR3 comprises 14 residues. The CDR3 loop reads CASSGLPSTDTQYF. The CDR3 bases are TGTGCCAGCAGTGGACTCCCCAGCACAGATACGCAGTATTTT. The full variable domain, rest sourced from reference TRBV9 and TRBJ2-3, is DSGVTQTPKHLITATGQRVTLRCSPRSGDLSVYWYQQSLDQGLQFLIQYYNGEERAKGNILERFSAQQFPDLHSELNLSSLELGDSALYFCASSGLPSTDTQYFGPGTRLTVL.

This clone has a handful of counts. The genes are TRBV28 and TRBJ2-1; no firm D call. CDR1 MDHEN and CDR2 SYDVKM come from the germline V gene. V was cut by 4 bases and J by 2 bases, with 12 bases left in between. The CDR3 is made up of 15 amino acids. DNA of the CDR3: TGTGCCAGCAGTTCCGCGTCGCAGCCCTACAATGAGCAGTTCTTC. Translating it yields CASSSASQPYNEQFF.

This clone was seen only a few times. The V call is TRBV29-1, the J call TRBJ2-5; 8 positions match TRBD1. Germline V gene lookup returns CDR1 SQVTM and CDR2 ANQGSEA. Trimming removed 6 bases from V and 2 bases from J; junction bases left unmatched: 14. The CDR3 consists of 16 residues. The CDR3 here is CSVSNVNRGKQETQYF. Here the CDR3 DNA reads TGCAGCGTCTCCAATGTTAACAGGGGGAAACAAGAGACCCAGTACTTC.

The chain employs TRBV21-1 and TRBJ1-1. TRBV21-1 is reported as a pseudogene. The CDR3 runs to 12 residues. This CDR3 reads CASSIPDTEAFF. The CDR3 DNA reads TGTGCCAGCAGCATCCCCGACACTGAAGCTTTCTTT.

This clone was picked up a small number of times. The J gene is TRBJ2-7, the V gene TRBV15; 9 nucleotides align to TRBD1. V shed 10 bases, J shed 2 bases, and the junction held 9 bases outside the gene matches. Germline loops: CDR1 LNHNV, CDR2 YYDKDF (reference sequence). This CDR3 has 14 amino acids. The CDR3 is CANHRDRVTYEQYF. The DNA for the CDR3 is TGTGCCAACCACCGGGACAGGGTCACCTACGAGCAGTACTTC.

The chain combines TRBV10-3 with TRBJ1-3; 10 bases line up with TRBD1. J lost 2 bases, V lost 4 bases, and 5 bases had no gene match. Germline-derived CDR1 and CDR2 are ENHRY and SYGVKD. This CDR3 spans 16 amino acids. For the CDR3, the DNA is TGTGCCATCAGTGGCACCGGGACAGGGGCTGGAAACACCATATATTTT. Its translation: CAISGTGTGAGNTIYF.

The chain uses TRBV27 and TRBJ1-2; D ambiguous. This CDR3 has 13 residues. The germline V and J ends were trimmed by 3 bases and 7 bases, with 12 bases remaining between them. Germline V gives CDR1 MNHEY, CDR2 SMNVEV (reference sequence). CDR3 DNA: TGTGCCAGCAGTTTCCTTCGCCGGGGTGGCTACACCTTC. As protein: CASSFLRRGGYTF.

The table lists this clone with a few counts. The CDR3 DNA reads as TGTGCCAGCAGTGAACGGTACGAGCAGTACTTC. Amino acid sequence: CASSERYEQYF. The J gene is TRBJ2-5, the V gene TRBV25-1; D is ambiguous. Near its end, the DNA agrees better with TRBJ2-7, so the J call may be wrong. The CDR3 runs 11 residues. Germline V gives CDR1 MGHDK, CDR2 SYGVNS.